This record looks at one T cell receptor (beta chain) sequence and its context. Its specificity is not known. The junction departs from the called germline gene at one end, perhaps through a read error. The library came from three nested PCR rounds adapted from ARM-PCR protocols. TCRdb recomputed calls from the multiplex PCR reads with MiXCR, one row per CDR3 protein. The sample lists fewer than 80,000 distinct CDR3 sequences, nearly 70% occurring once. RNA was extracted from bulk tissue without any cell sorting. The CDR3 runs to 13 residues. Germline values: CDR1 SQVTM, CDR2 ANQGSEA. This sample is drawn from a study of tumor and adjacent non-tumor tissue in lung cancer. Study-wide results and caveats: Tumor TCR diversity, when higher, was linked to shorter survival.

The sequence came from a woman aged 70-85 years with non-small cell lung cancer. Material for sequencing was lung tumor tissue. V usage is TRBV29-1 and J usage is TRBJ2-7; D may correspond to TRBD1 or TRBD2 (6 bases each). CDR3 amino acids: CSVDMGGSYKQYF. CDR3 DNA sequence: TGCAGCGTTGATATGGGGGGCTCCTACAAGCAGTACTTC.